This T cell receptor beta chain was observed in a study of T cell responses to AZD1222 COVID-19 vaccine. Broader study findings: Repertoire samples came only from after the peak T cell response. The reported proportion of spike-specific TCRs targeting unmutated variant regions was nearly half. There were vaccine-associated CD4 TCRs across spike, dominant at 160-218 and 743-854. Clonal diversity was possibly underestimated, and the donors were mostly white British, with more females.

Concerning this clone: Its matching antigen is unknown.

The CDR3 covers 17 residues. Per the germline V gene, CDR1 is KGHSH and CDR2 is LQKENI. J was trimmed by 0 bases and V by 4 bases; bases with no gene match: 11. Assay used: immunoSEQ multiplex PCR; TCRdb lists only in-frame clones, some missing. The sample has 150,000 to 200,000 clones, roughly 92% seen once. This sample comprised peripheral blood, obtained on day 0 of AZD1222 vaccination. This TCR was sampled from an adult in good health. The J gene is TRBJ2-7, the V gene TRBV18; 8 nucleotides match TRBD2. The chain's CDR3 is CASSRSGTRELSYEQYF. CDR3 DNA sequence: TGTGCCAGCTCACGATCCGGGACTAGGGAACTCTCCTACGAGCAGTACTTC.